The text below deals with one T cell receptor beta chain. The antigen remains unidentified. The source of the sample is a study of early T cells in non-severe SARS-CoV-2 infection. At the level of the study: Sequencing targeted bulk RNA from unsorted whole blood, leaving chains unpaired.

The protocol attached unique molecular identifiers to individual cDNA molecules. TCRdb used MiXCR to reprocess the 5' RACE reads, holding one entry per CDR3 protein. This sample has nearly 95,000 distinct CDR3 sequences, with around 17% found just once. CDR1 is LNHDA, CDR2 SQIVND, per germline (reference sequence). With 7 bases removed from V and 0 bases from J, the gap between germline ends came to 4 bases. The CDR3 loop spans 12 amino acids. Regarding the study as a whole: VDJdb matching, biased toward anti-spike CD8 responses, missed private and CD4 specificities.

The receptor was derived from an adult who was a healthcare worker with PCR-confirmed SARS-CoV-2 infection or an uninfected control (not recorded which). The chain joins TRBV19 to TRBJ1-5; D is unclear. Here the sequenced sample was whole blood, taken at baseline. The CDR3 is CASKDSNQPQHF. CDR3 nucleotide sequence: TGTGCCAGTAAAGATAGCAATCAGCCCCAGCATTTT.